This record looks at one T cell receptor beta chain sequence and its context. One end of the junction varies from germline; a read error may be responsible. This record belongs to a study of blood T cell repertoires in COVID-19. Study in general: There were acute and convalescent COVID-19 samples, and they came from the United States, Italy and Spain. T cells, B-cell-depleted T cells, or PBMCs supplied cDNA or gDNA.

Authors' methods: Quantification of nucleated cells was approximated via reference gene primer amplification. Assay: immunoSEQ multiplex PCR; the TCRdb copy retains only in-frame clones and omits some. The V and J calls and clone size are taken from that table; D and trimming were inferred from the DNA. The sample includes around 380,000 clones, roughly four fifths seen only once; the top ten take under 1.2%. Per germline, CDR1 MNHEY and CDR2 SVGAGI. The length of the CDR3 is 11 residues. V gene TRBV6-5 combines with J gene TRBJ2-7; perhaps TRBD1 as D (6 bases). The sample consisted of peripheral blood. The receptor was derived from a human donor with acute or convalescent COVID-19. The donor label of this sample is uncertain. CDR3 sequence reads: CATDWRTETIF. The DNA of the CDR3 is TGTGCTACCGACTGGAGGACAGAAACCATCTTC.